What follows are 20 T cell receptor beta chains derived from one specimen sequenced in a study of cytomegalovirus exposure and HLA in healthy donors. PCR was performed using 60 Vbeta and 13 Jbeta primers. The protocol was immunoSEQ multiplex PCR, while the TCRdb copy is restricted to in-frame clones and leaves out a portion. Its clone listing holds about 60,000 clones. Material: PBMCs. The receptors derive from a man in his fifties or sixties in good health and CMV-seropositive.

CDR3 bases: TGTGCCTGGAGTGGACAGGGCCATGAAAAACTGTTTTTT. Translated: CAWSGQGHEKLFF. The chain joins TRBV30 to TRBJ1-4; 7 bases are shared with TRBD1. The CDR3 consists of 13 residues. The V and J ends lost 1 base and 6 bases, in that order; junction bases with no gene match: 2. The germline gives CDR1 GTSNPN, CDR2 SVGIG (reference sequence).

This sequence joins TRBV4-1 and TRBJ1-2; tentative D call: TRBD1 (5 bases). Per the germline V gene, CDR1 is MGHRA and CDR2 is YSYEKL. Trimming pared 0 bases from V and 6 bases from J, leaving 14 bases between. This CDR3 region has 15 residues. Here the CDR3 reads CASSQETTVLDGYTF. CDR3 DNA: TGCGCCAGCAGCCAAGAAACGACAGTACTGGATGGCTACACCTTC.

The chain's CDR3 is CASSSRQGGSNQPQHF. The CDR3 DNA reads TGTGCCAGCAGTTCTCGACAGGGAGGTAGCAATCAGCCCCAGCATTTT. V and J are TRBV2 and TRBJ1-5; the match to TRBD1 covers 7 bases. The CDR3 loop spans 16 amino acids. Germline V gene lookup returns CDR1 SNHLY and CDR2 FYNNEI. Trimming removed 5 bases from V and 0 bases from J; junction bases left unmatched: 7.

The chain recombines TRBV6-1 with TRBJ1-1; 9 nucleotides line up with TRBD1. Per germline, CDR1 MNHNS and CDR2 SASEGT. V gave up 6 bases and J gave up 5 bases; unmatched junction bases: 7. The CDR3 has 14 residues. As DNA, the CDR3 is TGTGCCAGCAGAACAGGGGGCTCGGCGACTGAAGCTTTCTTT. Residues: CASRTGGSATEAFF.

V gene TRBV6-6 combines with J gene TRBJ2-1, with 8 bases matching TRBD2. The length of the CDR3 is 16 residues. The ends lost 5 bases at V and 2 bases at J; junction bases unmatched: 8. Germline V lookup: CDR1 MNHNY, CDR2 SVGAGI (reference sequence). In nucleotides, the CDR3 is TGTGCCAGCAGTCCCCCCTTAGCGGGGACCTACAATGAGCAGTTCTTC. Protein: CASSPPLAGTYNEQFF.

The V gene is TRBV11-2, the J gene TRBJ2-7; TRBD2 aligns across 9 bases. The length of the CDR3 is 15 residues. J lost 6 bases, V lost 0 bases, and 6 bases had no gene match. Germline CDR1 SGHAT, CDR2 FQNNGV. The CDR3 spells CASSLDWGLAIEQYF. Here the CDR3 DNA reads TGTGCCAGCAGCTTAGATTGGGGACTAGCTATCGAGCAGTACTTC.

The rearrangement links TRBV6-6 to TRBJ2-3; D may be TRBD2 (6 bases). The germline gives CDR1 MNHNY, CDR2 SVGAGI (reference sequence). This CDR3 has 14 residues. Trimming removed 2 bases at V and 2 bases at J, with 8 bases between. The CDR3 here is CASSYPGDTDTQYF. CDR3 DNA sequence: TGTGCCAGCAGTTACCCGGGGGACACAGATACGCAGTATTTT.

The chain employs TRBV18 and TRBJ2-3; 11 nucleotides agree with TRBD2. With V trimmed by 3 bases and J by 5 bases, 10 bases remained unmatched. The CDR3 is 17 amino acids. Germline CDR1 is KGHSH and CDR2 is LQKENI. The CDR3 here is CASSPSVAGGTLDTQYF. The CDR3 DNA is TGTGCCAGCTCACCCTCAGTAGCGGGGGGGACCTTAGATACGCAGTATTTT. The full variable domain, completed using reference TRBV18 and TRBJ2-3, is NAGVMQNPRHLVRRRGQEARLRCSPMKGHSHVYWYRQLPEEGLKFMVYLQKENIIDESGMPKERFSAEFPKEGPSILRIQQVVRGDSAAYFCASSPSVAGGTLDTQYFGPGTRLTVL.

The chain links TRBV5-1 to TRBJ2-7, with D uncertain. CDR1 is SGHRS and CDR2 is YFSETQ in the germline V gene. The CDR3 totals 15 residues. With 0 bases removed from V and 3 bases from J, the gap between germline ends came to 13 bases. The CDR3 is CASSLGPDIYYEQYF. The CDR3 coding sequence is TGCGCCAGCAGCTTGGGTCCCGACATTTACTACGAGCAGTACTTC.

The chain recombines TRBV10-3 with TRBJ1-1, with D possibly being TRBD1 (5 bases). Germline V gene lookup returns CDR1 ENHRY and CDR2 SYGVKD. V lost 2 bases, J lost 0 bases, and 7 bases lay in between. The CDR3 sequence is 14 residues long. CDR3 sequence reads: CAISEDSVNTEAFF. CDR3 in DNA: TGTGCCATCAGTGAGGACAGTGTGAACACTGAAGCTTTCTTT.

The V gene is TRBV5-6, the J gene TRBJ2-5; 14 nucleotides align to TRBD2. The V gene's germline CDR1 is SGHDT and CDR2 YYEEEE. CDR3 size: 18 residues. After removal of 2 bases from V and 2 bases from J, the junction contained 8 bases not matched to a gene. The DNA of the CDR3 is TGTGCCAGCAGCTTAGGACTAGCGGGGGGTCACGTTCAAGAGACCCAGTACTTC. Translation gives CASSLGLAGGHVQETQYF.

As for this clone: Other DNA sequences in this sample translate to the same CDR3. The chain joins TRBV4-3 to TRBJ2-7, with 10 positions matching TRBD1. The CDR3 spans 16 residues. With V trimmed by 3 bases and J by 2 bases, 7 bases remained unmatched. CDR1 is LGHNA and CDR2 is YSLEER in the germline V gene. The chain's CDR3 is CASSHSGTGETYEQYF. The DNA of the CDR3 is TGCGCCAGCAGCCATTCCGGGACAGGGGAAACCTACGAGCAGTACTTC.

The chain combines TRBV6-6 with TRBJ1-2; TRBD1 agrees at 7 bases. The germline V gene encodes CDR1 MNHNY and CDR2 SVGAGI (reference sequence). This CDR3 has 14 amino acids. V lost 3 bases to trimming and J lost 1 base; unmatched junction nucleotides: 2. As DNA, the CDR3 is TGTGCCAGCAGTTATGACAGGGTTAACTATGGCTACACCTTC. This gives the protein CASSYDRVNYGYTF.

The chain combines TRBV28 with TRBJ2-6; D not certain. The CDR3 covers 15 residues. Germline CDR1 reads MDHEN; CDR2 reads SYDVKM. Trimming stripped 2 bases from V and 4 bases from J, with 9 bases between. CDR3 protein: CASSLNAGGANVLTF. DNA of the CDR3: TGTGCCAGCAGTTTAAATGCAGGAGGGGCCAACGTCCTGACTTTC. Complete variable domain (other parts from reference TRBV28 and TRBJ2-6): DVKVTQSSRYLVKRTGEKVFLECVQDMDHENMFWYRQDPGLGLRLIYFSYDVKMKEKGDIPEGYSVSREKKERFSLILESASTNQTSMYLCASSLNAGGANVLTFGAGSRLTVL.

This chain joins TRBV6-1 and TRBJ1-5; no firm D call. Per the germline V gene, CDR1 is MNHNS and CDR2 is SASEGT. The CDR3 is made up of 12 amino acids. Trimming stripped 7 bases from V and 5 bases from J, with 9 bases between. CDR3 coding DNA: TGTGCCAGCAAGTTCAGTGATCAGCCCCAGCATTTT. As protein: CASKFSDQPQHF.

The chain recombines TRBV28 with TRBJ2-7; 9 positions match TRBD1. The V gene's germline CDR1 is MDHEN and CDR2 SYDVKM. CDR3 length: 15 amino acids. V dropped 10 bases and J dropped 0; count of bases not matched to a gene: 10. Here the CDR3 reads CATNTGQGTSYEQYF. CDR3 DNA sequence: TGTGCCACCAACACCGGACAGGGGACCTCCTACGAGCAGTACTTC.

The V and J genes are TRBV13 and TRBJ2-1; D might be TRBD1 (6 bases). Germline values: CDR1 PRHDT, CDR2 FYEKMQ (reference sequence). The CDR3 consists of 16 residues. The germline V and J ends were trimmed by 0 bases and 4 bases, with 13 bases remaining between them. The CDR3, as DNA: TGTGCCAGCAGCTTAGGACCCCCGGACAGTTACAATGAGCAGTTCTTC. The encoded protein is CASSLGPPDSYNEQFF.

The chain employs TRBV28 and TRBJ2-7, with D possibly matching TRBD2 (5 bases). Looked up from germline, CDR1 is MDHEN and CDR2 is SYDVKM. Trimming removed 7 bases from V and 3 bases from J, with 13 bases in between. The CDR3 is 13 amino acids. CDR3 protein: CASTDGVSYEQYF. CDR3 coding DNA: TGTGCCAGCACCGACGGGGTAAGCTACGAGCAGTACTTC.

This CDR3 reads CASSPGTSVTGELFF. The CDR3, as DNA: TGTGCCAGTAGTCCCGGGACTAGCGTTACCGGGGAGCTGTTTTTT. The chain couples TRBV19 to TRBJ2-2, with 10 bases identical to TRBD2. Trimming took 5 bases from V and 5 from J; bases not matched to a gene: 5. The CDR3 is made up of 15 amino acids. In germline, CDR1 is LNHDA, CDR2 SQIVND (reference sequence). Full variable domain (outside the CDR3, taken from reference TRBV19 and TRBJ2-2): DGGITQSPKYLFRKEGQNVTLSCEQNLNHDAMYWYRQDPGQGLRLIYYSQIVNDFQKGDIAEGYSVSREKKESFPLTVTSAQKNPTAFYLCASSPGTSVTGELFFGEGSRLTVL.

This chain links TRBV7-6 with TRBJ1-1; D gene unclear. This CDR3 has 12 amino acids. Per germline, CDR1 SGHVS and CDR2 FNYEAQ. Trimming removed 0 bases at V and 7 bases at J, with 6 bases between. CDR3 sequence: CASSLAGREAFF. CDR3 nucleotides: TGTGCCAGCAGCTTAGCTGGCCGTGAAGCTTTCTTT.